The T cell receptor (beta chain) described here comes from a study of cytomegalovirus exposure and HLA in healthy donors. Notes on the study in general: V- and J-gene trimming in TCR beta was tied to a missense DCLRE1C variant by an analysis performed later. The only immune exposure information that was available was CMV serostatus. Highly shared variants forming one cluster were likely a sequencing artifact.

The germline CDR1 and CDR2 sequences are MDHEN and SYDVKM. The CDR3 length is 16 residues. V was clipped by 8 bases and J by 2 bases, with 19 bases between them. With regard to this clone: The antigen remains undetermined.

Amplification used 60 Vbeta primers and 13 Jbeta primers. The protocol was immunoSEQ multiplex PCR, while the TCRdb copy is restricted to in-frame clones and leaves out a portion. The sample carries approximately 160,000 clones, 82% recorded once. This chain connects TRBV28 to TRBJ1-3; TRBD1 is a possible D gene (5 bases). The receptor was derived from a girl between 5 and 17 years old in good health and CMV-seropositive. Sequencing was done on a sample of PBMCs. CDR3 bases: TGTGCCAGCTCCAAAATAGTAGCAGGGACTGGAAACACCATATATTTT. This sequence encodes CASSKIVAGTGNTIYF.